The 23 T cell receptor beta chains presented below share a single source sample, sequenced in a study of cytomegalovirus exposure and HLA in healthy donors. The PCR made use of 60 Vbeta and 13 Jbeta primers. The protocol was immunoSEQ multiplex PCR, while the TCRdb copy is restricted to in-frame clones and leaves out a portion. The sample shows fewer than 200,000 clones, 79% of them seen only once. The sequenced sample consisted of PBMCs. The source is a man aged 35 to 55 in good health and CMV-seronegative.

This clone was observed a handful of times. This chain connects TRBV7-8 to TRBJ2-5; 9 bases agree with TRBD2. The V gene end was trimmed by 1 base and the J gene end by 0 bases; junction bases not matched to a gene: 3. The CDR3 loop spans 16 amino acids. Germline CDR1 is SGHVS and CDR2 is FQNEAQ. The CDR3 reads CASSLEVAGDQETQYF. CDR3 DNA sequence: TGTGCCAGCAGCTTAGAGGTAGCGGGAGACCAAGAGACCCAGTACTTC.

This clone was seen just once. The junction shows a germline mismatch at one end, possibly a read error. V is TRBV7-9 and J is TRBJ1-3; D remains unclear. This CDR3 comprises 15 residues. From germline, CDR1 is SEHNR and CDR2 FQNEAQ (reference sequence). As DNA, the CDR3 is TGTTCCAGCAGCTTAGCGCTAAGCTCTGGAAACACCATATATTTT. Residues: CSSSLALSSGNTIYF.

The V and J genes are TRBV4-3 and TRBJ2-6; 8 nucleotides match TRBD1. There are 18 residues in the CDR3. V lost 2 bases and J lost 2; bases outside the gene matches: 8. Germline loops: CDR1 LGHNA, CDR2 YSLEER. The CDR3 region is CASSQSQGATAGANVLTF. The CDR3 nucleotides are TGCGCCAGCAGCCAAAGTCAGGGGGCGACTGCTGGGGCCAACGTCCTGACTTTC.

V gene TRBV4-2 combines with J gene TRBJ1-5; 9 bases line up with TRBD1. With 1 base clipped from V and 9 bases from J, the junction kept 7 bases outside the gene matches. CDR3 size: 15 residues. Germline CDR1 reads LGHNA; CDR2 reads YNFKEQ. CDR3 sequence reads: CASSQVAGQGRPQHF. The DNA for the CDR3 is TGTGCCAGCAGCCAAGTAGCGGGACAGGGACGGCCCCAGCATTTT.

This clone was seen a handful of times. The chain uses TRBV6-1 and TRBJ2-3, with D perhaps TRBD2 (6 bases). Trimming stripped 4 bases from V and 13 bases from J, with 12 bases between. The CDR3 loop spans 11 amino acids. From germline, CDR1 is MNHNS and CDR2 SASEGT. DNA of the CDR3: TGTGCCAGCAGTGTTGGGGGGATTGAGTATTTT. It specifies CASSVGGIEYF.

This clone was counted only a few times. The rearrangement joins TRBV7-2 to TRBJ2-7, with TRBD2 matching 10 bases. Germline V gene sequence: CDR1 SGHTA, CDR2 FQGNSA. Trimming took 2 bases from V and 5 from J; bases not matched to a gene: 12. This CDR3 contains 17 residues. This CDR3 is CASSLLQTSGWGNEQYF. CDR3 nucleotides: TGTGCCAGCAGCTTACTCCAGACTAGCGGGTGGGGGAACGAGCAGTACTTC.

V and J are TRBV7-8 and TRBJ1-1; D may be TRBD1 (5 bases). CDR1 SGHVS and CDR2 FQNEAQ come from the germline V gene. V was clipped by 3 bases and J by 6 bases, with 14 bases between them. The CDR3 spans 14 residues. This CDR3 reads CASSFRQGTAEAFF. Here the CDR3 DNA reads TGTGCCAGCAGCTTCCGGCAGGGTACCGCTGAAGCTTTCTTT.

CDR3 coding DNA: TGCGCCAGCAGCTTGGGGACACCGTCTGAAGCTTTCTTT. Translating it yields CASSLGTPSEAFF. J is TRBJ1-1 and V is TRBV5-1, with a possible D match to TRBD1 (5 bases). V shed 0 bases and J shed 6 bases, with 9 bases lying between them. The CDR3 is 13 amino acids. Germline V gene lookup returns CDR1 SGHRS and CDR2 YFSETQ.

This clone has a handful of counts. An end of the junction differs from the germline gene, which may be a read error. This chain's CDR3 is CAWSPSGSSGANGLTF. In DNA, the CDR3 is TGTGCCTGGAGTCCCAGCGGGAGTTCTGGGGCCAACGGCCTGACTTTC. The chain links TRBV30 to TRBJ2-6; 8 bases line up with TRBD2. CDR1 and CDR2 from the germline V gene are GTSNPN and SVGIG (reference sequence). The CDR3 spans 16 residues.

The CDR3 here is CASSLNPRGAPGFSYEQYF. The CDR3 DNA reads as TGTGCCAGCAGCTTAAACCCCAGGGGAGCCCCCGGGTTTTCGTACGAGCAGTACTTC. V is TRBV7-2 and J is TRBJ2-7; possible D gene TRBD1, 6 bases. Germline lookup yields CDR1 SGHTA and CDR2 FQGNSA. Trimming stripped 2 bases from V and 4 bases from J, with 27 bases between. CDR3 length: 19 amino acids.

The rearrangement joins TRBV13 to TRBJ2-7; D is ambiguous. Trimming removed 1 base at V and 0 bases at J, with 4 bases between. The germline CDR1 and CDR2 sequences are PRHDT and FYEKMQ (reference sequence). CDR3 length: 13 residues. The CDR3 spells CASSLEPSYEQYF. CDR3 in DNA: TGTGCCAGCAGCTTAGAGCCCTCCTACGAGCAGTACTTC.

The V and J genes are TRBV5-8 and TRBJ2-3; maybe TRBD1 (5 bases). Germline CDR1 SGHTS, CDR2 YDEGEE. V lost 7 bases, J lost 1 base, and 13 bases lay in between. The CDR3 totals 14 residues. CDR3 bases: TGTGCCAGCCCCGTGGGCAGGGGCACAGATACGCAGTATTTT. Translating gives CASPVGRGTDTQYF.

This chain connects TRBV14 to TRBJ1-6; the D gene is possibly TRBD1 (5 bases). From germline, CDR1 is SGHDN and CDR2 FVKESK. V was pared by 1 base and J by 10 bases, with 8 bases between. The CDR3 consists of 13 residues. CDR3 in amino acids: CASSQVGGSPLHF. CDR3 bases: TGTGCCAGCAGCCAAGTCGGGGGATCACCCCTCCACTTT.

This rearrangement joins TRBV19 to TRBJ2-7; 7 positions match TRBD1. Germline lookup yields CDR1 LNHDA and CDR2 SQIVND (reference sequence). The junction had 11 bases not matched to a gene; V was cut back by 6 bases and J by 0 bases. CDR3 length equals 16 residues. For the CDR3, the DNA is TGTGCCAGTAGAGGGTGGGGGACAGTGAGCTCCTACGAGCAGTACTTC. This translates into CASRGWGTVSSYEQYF.

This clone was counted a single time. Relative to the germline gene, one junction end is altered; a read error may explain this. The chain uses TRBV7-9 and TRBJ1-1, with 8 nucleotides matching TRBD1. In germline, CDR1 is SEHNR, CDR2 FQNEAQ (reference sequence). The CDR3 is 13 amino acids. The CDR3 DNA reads TGTTCCAGCAGCCCCGACAGGGGAGCTGAAGCTTTCTTT. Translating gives CSSSPDRGAEAFF.

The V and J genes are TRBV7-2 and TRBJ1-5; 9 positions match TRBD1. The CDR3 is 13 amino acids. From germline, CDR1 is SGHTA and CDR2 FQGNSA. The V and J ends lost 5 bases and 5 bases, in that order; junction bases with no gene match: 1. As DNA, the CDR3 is TGTGCCAGCAGCCGGGACAGGGATCAGCCCCAGCATTTT. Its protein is CASSRDRDQPQHF.

CDR3 nucleotide sequence: TGCAGCGTTGAAGAGCAGGGGATGAACACTGAAGCTTTCTTT. Translated, it gives CSVEEQGMNTEAFF. The rearrangement links TRBV29-1 to TRBJ1-1; possible D gene TRBD1, 6 bases. This CDR3 is built from 14 residues. CDR1 and CDR2 from the germline V gene are SQVTM and ANQGSEA. V lost 0 bases and J 0 bases, leaving 8 bases between the germline ends. Complete variable domain (other parts from reference TRBV29-1 and TRBJ1-1): SAVISQKPSRDICQRGTSLTIQCQVDSQVTMMFWYRQQPGQSLTLIATANQGSEATYESGFVIDKFPISRPNLTFSTLTVSNMSPEDSSIYLCSVEEQGMNTEAFFGQGTRLTVV.

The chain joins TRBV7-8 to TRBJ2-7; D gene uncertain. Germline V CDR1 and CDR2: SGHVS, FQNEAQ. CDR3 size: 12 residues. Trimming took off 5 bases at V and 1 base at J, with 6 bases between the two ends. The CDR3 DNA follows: TGTGCCAGCAGCCTACAGTCCTACGAGCAGTACTTC. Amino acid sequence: CASSLQSYEQYF.

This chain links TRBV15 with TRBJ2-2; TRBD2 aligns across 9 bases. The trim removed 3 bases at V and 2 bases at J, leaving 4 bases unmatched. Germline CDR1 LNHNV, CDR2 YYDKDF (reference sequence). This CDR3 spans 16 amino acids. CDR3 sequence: CATSRNSGGNTGELFF. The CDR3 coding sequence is TGTGCCACCAGCAGGAATAGCGGGGGTAACACCGGGGAGCTGTTTTTT.

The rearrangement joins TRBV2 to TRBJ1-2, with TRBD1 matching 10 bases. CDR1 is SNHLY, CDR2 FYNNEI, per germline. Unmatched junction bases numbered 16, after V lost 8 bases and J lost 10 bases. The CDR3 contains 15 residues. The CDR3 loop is CASRTGTGAPHSYTF. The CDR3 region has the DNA TGTGCCAGCCGAACCGGGACAGGGGCCCCTCATTCCTACACCTTC.

The CDR3 loop reads CASSVSGGRAGNEQFF. The CDR3 DNA follows: TGTGCCAGCAGCGTGAGCGGCGGGAGGGCCGGTAATGAGCAGTTCTTC. The chain recombines TRBV9 with TRBJ2-1; TRBD2 matches at 9 bases. After removal of 2 bases from V and 7 bases from J, the junction contained 10 bases not matched to a gene. The CDR3 covers 16 residues. Per the germline V gene, CDR1 is SGDLS and CDR2 is YYNGEE.

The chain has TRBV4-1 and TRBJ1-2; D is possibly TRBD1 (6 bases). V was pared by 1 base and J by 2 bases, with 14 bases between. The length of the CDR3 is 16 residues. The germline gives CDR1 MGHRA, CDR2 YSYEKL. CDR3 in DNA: TGCGCCAGCAGCCAAGGGTCCGGGACAACCAACTATGGCTACACCTTC. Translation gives CASSQGSGTTNYGYTF.

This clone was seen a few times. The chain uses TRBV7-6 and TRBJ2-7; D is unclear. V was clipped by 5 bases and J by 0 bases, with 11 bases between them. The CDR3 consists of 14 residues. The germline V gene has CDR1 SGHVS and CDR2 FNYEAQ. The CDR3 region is CASSPHDSSYEQYF. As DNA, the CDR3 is TGTGCCAGCAGCCCCCATGATAGCTCCTACGAGCAGTACTTC. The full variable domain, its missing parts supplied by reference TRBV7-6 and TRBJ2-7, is GAGVSQSPRYKVTKRGQDVALRCDPISGHVSLYWYRQALGQGPEFLTYFNYEAQQDKSGLPNDRFSAERPEGSISTLTIQRTEQRDSAMYRCASSPHDSSYEQYFGPGTRLTVT.